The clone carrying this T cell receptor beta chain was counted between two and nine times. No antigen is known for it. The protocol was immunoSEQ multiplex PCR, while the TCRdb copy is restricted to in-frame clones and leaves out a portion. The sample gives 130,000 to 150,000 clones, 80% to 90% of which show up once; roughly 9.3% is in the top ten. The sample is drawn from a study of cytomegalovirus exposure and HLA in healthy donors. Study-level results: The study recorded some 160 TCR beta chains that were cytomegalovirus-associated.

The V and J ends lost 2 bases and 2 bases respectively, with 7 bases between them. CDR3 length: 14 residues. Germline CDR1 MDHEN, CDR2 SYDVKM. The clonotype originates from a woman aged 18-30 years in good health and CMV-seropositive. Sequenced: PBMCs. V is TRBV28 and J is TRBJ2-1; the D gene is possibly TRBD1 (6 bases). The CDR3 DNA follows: TGTGCCAGCAGTTTAAGGACAGCCTACAATGAGCAGTTCTTC. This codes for CASSLRTAYNEQFF.